The next 30 T cell receptor beta chains were all read from a single sample in a study of cytomegalovirus exposure and HLA in healthy donors. Vbeta (60) and Jbeta (13) primers were used in the PCR. Measured with immunoSEQ multiplex PCR; TCRdb has only the in-frame clones, and not every one. Of approximately 110,000 clones detected, around 72% appear once; the ten largest clones hold about 1.9%. The specimen was PBMCs. The source of these receptors is a man aged 25 to 45 in good health and CMV-seronegative.

J is TRBJ1-1 and V is TRBV29-1; the match to TRBD1 covers 7 bases. The trim removed 4 bases at V and 5 bases at J, leaving 13 bases unmatched. The CDR3 length is 15 residues. Germline V gene sequence: CDR1 SQVTM, CDR2 ANQGSEA. CDR3 loop: CSVVTGDSDLTEAFF. In nucleotides, the CDR3 is TGCAGCGTTGTTACAGGGGACAGCGATCTGACTGAAGCTTTCTTT.

The chain couples TRBV28 to TRBJ2-3; D gene ambiguous. The CDR3 is 13 residues long. V was trimmed by 6 bases and J by 6 bases, leaving 13 bases between them. The germline V gene encodes CDR1 MDHEN and CDR2 SYDVKM. The chain's CDR3 is CASSPPKTDTQYF. The CDR3 nucleotides are TGTGCCAGCAGCCCCCCGAAGACTGATACGCAGTATTTT. The whole variable domain, remainder taken from reference TRBV28 and TRBJ2-3, is DVKVTQSSRYLVKRTGEKVFLECVQDMDHENMFWYRQDPGLGLRLIYFSYDVKMKEKGDIPEGYSVSREKKERFSLILESASTNQTSMYLCASSPPKTDTQYFGPGTRLTVL.

The chain combines TRBV15 with TRBJ2-5; 13 bases map to TRBD2. Germline CDR1 is LNHNV and CDR2 is YYDKDF (reference sequence). J was trimmed by 4 bases and V by 5 bases; bases with no gene match: 4. This CDR3 spans 15 amino acids. CDR3 in amino acids: CATSSRTSGGETQYF. In DNA, the CDR3 is TGTGCCACCAGCTCTCGGACTAGCGGGGGAGAGACCCAGTACTTC.

This clone was counted a single time. CDR3 amino acids: CASSVHGSSYEQYF. The CDR3 DNA follows: TGTGCCAGCAGCGTACACGGGAGCTCCTACGAGCAGTACTTC. This chain uses TRBV9 with TRBJ2-7; possibly TRBD2 for D (6 bases). V was shortened by 1 base and J by 0 bases, with 8 bases between the two germline ends. Germline V lookup: CDR1 SGDLS, CDR2 YYNGEE. The CDR3 loop spans 14 amino acids.

The chain joins TRBV13 to TRBJ2-3; D is uncertain. Looked up from germline, CDR1 is PRHDT and CDR2 is FYEKMQ (reference sequence). This CDR3 comprises 14 residues. Trimming took off 8 bases at V and 1 base at J, with 13 bases between the two ends. CDR3 amino acids: CASLRVRGTDTQYF. CDR3 DNA: TGTGCCAGCCTCCGGGTTCGGGGCACAGATACGCAGTATTTT.

The rearrangement joins TRBV28 to TRBJ1-2; D gene ambiguous. The V gene's germline CDR1 is MDHEN and CDR2 SYDVKM. V lost 6 bases and J 8 bases, leaving 13 bases between the germline ends. CDR3 length: 12 amino acids. The CDR3 protein is CASSTSSWGYTF. DNA of the CDR3: TGTGCCAGCAGCACTTCTTCGTGGGGCTACACCTTC.

The V call is TRBV29-1, the J call TRBJ2-6; no clear D gene. V shed 6 bases and J shed 2 bases, with 5 bases lying between them. Germline V gene lookup returns CDR1 SQVTM and CDR2 ANQGSEA. This CDR3 spans 12 amino acids. CDR3 nucleotide sequence: TGCAGCGTCCTTCCTGGGGCCAACGTCCTGACTTTC. Protein product: CSVLPGANVLTF.

This rearrangement joins TRBV19 to TRBJ1-2, with 8 nucleotides matching TRBD1. The trim removed 2 bases at V and 5 bases at J, leaving 1 base unmatched. The CDR3 sequence is 13 residues long. Germline V gives CDR1 LNHDA, CDR2 SQIVND (reference sequence). For the CDR3, the DNA is TGTGCCAGTAGTATACAGGGGGCTTATGGCTACACCTTC. It is translated as CASSIQGAYGYTF. Complete variable domain (other parts from reference TRBV19 and TRBJ1-2): DGGITQSPKYLFRKEGQNVTLSCEQNLNHDAMYWYRQDPGQGLRLIYYSQIVNDFQKGDIAEGYSVSREKKESFPLTVTSAQKNPTAFYLCASSIQGAYGYTFGSGTRLTVV.

This clone was counted a few times. This chain connects TRBV6-5 to TRBJ1-1, with 7 bases matching TRBD1. This CDR3 has 15 residues. Trimming cost V 7 bases and J 2 bases; bases outside gene matches: 10. Germline CDR1 reads MNHEY; CDR2 reads SVGAGI. The DNA of the CDR3 is TGTGCCAGCACCAAACCCGGGACAGATAACACTGAAGCTTTCTTT. Its protein product is CASTKPGTDNTEAFF.

The chain joins TRBV5-1 to TRBJ2-5, with TRBD2 matching over 11 bases. The trim removed 5 bases at V and 2 bases at J, leaving 5 bases unmatched. The CDR3 runs to 15 residues. Germline V gene data show CDR1 as SGHRS and CDR2 as YFSETQ. Written as DNA, the CDR3 is TGCGCCAGCAGAGGAACTAGCGGGGGACAAGAGACCCAGTACTTC. Amino acid sequence: CASRGTSGGQETQYF.

This sequence joins TRBV6-1 and TRBJ2-2; 7 nucleotides agree with TRBD1. CDR3 length equals 14 residues. Germline CDR1 and CDR2: MNHNS and SASEGT. V was pared by 9 bases and J by 8 bases, with 12 bases of the junction left unmatched. The CDR3 sequence is CASVTGVGGGELFF. CDR3 nucleotide sequence: TGTGCCAGTGTTACAGGGGTAGGCGGAGGGGAGCTGTTTTTT.

Worth noting for this clone: In the same sample, other DNA sequences code for this CDR3. The rearrangement links TRBV6-6 to TRBJ2-7; D might be TRBD1 (5 bases). Looked up from germline, CDR1 is MNHNY and CDR2 is SVGAGI (reference sequence). The CDR3 extends over 12 amino acids. The germline V and J ends were trimmed by 2 bases and 6 bases, with 8 bases remaining between them. The chain's CDR3 is CASSYTQGEQYF. The CDR3 nucleotides are TGTGCCAGCAGTTACACTCAGGGCGAGCAGTACTTC.

This chain joins TRBV4-2 and TRBJ2-1, with 10 bases lining up with TRBD2. Germline trimming cut 0 bases from V and 0 bases from J; bases unmatched to any gene: 5. The length of the CDR3 is 18 residues. The germline V gene encodes CDR1 LGHNA and CDR2 YNFKEQ. CDR3 DNA: TGTGCCAGCAGCCAAGATTCTAGCGGGAGAACCTCCTACAATGAGCAGTTCTTC. Protein product: CASSQDSSGRTSYNEQFF.

This clone appeared once. This sample includes further DNA sequences coding for the same CDR3. V usage is TRBV5-1 and J usage is TRBJ2-7; 12 bases are shared with TRBD2. With V trimmed by 0 bases and J by 1 base, 2 bases remained unmatched. Germline V gene data show CDR1 as SGHRS and CDR2 as YFSETQ. This CDR3 has 16 amino acids. The CDR3 nucleotides read TGCGCCAGCAGCTTGGGAGGGACTAGCGGGTCCTACGAGCAGTACTTC. This translates into CASSLGGTSGSYEQYF.

This clone appeared once. The chain links TRBV7-2 to TRBJ2-3, with a weak D call TRBD2 (5 bases). Trimming took 2 bases from V and 0 from J, leaving 9 bases between them. This CDR3 has 15 amino acids. The germline CDR1 and CDR2 sequences are SGHTA and FQGNSA. The CDR3 spells CASSLRGGSTDTQYF. CDR3 bases: TGTGCCAGCAGCTTACGCGGCGGGAGCACAGATACGCAGTATTTT.

The CDR3 nucleotides are TGTGCCAGCAGCATAGGAGGCTCTGGAAACACCATATATTTT. Its protein product is CASSIGGSGNTIYF. The chain combines TRBV6-1 with TRBJ1-3; D uncertain. V was trimmed by 6 bases and J by 0 bases, leaving 9 bases between them. The CDR3 consists of 14 residues. CDR1 is MNHNS and CDR2 is SASEGT in the germline V gene.

This clone came up a few times. This rearrangement joins TRBV18 to TRBJ1-1; 7 bases match TRBD1. The CDR3 loop spans 15 amino acids. J gave up 2 bases and V 3 bases, and 6 bases lay outside the gene matches. Per the germline V gene, CDR1 is KGHSH and CDR2 is LQKENI. The CDR3 nucleotides are TGTGCCAGCTCACCGGGACAGCAAACCAACACTGAAGCTTTCTTT. It specifies CASSPGQQTNTEAFF.

The J gene is TRBJ2-2, the V gene TRBV7-6, with 7 bases lining up with TRBD1. Germline CDR1 SGHVS, CDR2 FNYEAQ. The CDR3 length is 16 residues. V trimming: 4 bases; J trimming: 6 bases; junction bases outside the gene matches: 11. CDR3 sequence: CASSSPDRVRSGELFF. CDR3 nucleotides: TGTGCCAGCAGCTCCCCCGACAGGGTACGGTCCGGGGAGCTGTTTTTT. The full variable domain, its missing parts supplied by reference TRBV7-6 and TRBJ2-2, is GAGVSQSPRYKVTKRGQDVALRCDPISGHVSLYWYRQALGQGPEFLTYFNYEAQQDKSGLPNDRFSAERPEGSISTLTIQRTEQRDSAMYRCASSSPDRVRSGELFFGEGSRLTVL.

The gene calls are TRBV6-5 and TRBJ1-3, with D possibly matching TRBD1 (5 bases). The CDR3 runs 16 residues. The germline V and J ends were trimmed by 0 bases and 4 bases, with 13 bases remaining between them. Germline V CDR1 and CDR2: MNHEY, SVGAGI. Written as DNA, the CDR3 is TGTGCCAGCAGTTACTCGAGTCAGGGAGGGGGAAACACCATATATTTT. Its translation is CASSYSSQGGGNTIYF.

V and J are TRBV7-9 and TRBJ1-4; D is ambiguous. CDR1 is SEHNR and CDR2 is FQNEAQ in the germline V gene (reference sequence). The length of the CDR3 is 14 residues. The V end lost 5 bases, the J end lost 8 bases, and 15 bases lay between the germline ends. CDR3 DNA: TGTGCCAGCAGCCATGCGAATTTGGGCGAAAAACTGTTTTTT. Its translation is CASSHANLGEKLFF.

V gene TRBV6-1 combines with J gene TRBJ1-5; the D gene is possibly TRBD1 (5 bases). Trimming left V 8 bases short and J 0 bases short, with 14 bases between. CDR3 size: 15 residues. Germline CDR1 is MNHNS and CDR2 is SASEGT. CDR3 sequence (DNA): TGTGCCAGCCAGGCCGGGGGTTATAGCAATCAGCCCCAGCATTTT. Its translation: CASQAGGYSNQPQHF.

CDR3 residues: CASSLAGRSTFYEQYF. CDR3 DNA sequence: TGTGCCAGCAGCTTAGCGGGCCGAAGCACCTTCTACGAGCAGTACTTC. The rearrangement joins TRBV7-9 to TRBJ2-7; D uncertain. The V and J ends lost 0 bases and 3 bases respectively, with 15 bases between them. The length of the CDR3 is 16 residues. Germline V gene lookup returns CDR1 SEHNR and CDR2 FQNEAQ (reference sequence).

The chain links TRBV6-5 to TRBJ2-5; 9 bases agree with TRBD2. J was trimmed by 5 bases and V by 0 bases; bases with no gene match: 4. There are 15 residues in the CDR3. Germline loops: CDR1 MNHEY, CDR2 SVGAGI. This CDR3 reads CASSYSLAGGETQYF. As DNA, the CDR3 is TGTGCCAGCAGTTACTCCTTGGCGGGAGGGGAGACCCAGTACTTC.

The chain couples TRBV10-3 to TRBJ2-7, with 8 bases aligning to TRBD1. Germline CDR1 reads ENHRY; CDR2 reads SYGVKD. The junction had 5 bases not matched to a gene; V was cut back by 6 bases and J by 4 bases. There are 13 residues in the CDR3. CDR3 sequence: CAISAQGAYEQYF. In DNA form, the CDR3 reads TGTGCCATCAGCGCCCAGGGGGCTTACGAGCAGTACTTC.

The chain employs TRBV19 and TRBJ1-1; the match to TRBD1 covers 7 bases. CDR1 and CDR2 (germline): LNHDA, SQIVND (reference sequence). Trimming at V came to 4 bases and at J to 11 bases, leaving 13 bases not matched to a gene. This CDR3 region has 14 residues. The CDR3 here is CASSRDSSASRAFF. CDR3 DNA sequence: TGTGCCAGTAGTAGGGACAGCTCAGCTAGTCGGGCTTTCTTT.

This clone was observed once. V usage is TRBV7-9 and J usage is TRBJ1-4, with D possibly matching TRBD1 (6 bases). Germline CDR1 and CDR2: SEHNR and FQNEAQ (reference sequence). The CDR3 extends over 14 amino acids. V lost 5 bases and J lost 7, with 14 bases in between. In DNA, the CDR3 is TGTGCCAGCAGCCCAGACAGGTTGGGTGAAAAACTGTTTTTT. Its translation is CASSPDRLGEKLFF. Full variable domain (rest looked up from reference TRBV7-9 and TRBJ1-4): DTGVSQNPRHKITKRGQNVTFRCDPISEHNRLYWYRQTLGQGPEFLTYFQNEAQLEKSRLLSDRFSAERPKGSFSTLEIQRTEQGDSAMYLCASSPDRLGEKLFFGSGTQLSVL.

This clone has a single count. The J gene is TRBJ2-7, the V gene TRBV19, with D perhaps TRBD1 (5 bases). CDR1 and CDR2 (germline): LNHDA, SQIVND (reference sequence). With 2 bases removed from V and 3 bases from J, the gap between germline ends came to 11 bases. This CDR3 has 14 residues. The CDR3 reads CASSIRGSYYEQYF. CDR3 in DNA: TGTGCCAGTAGTATAAGGGGCAGCTACTACGAGCAGTACTTC.

This clone showed up just a few times. The V gene is TRBV7-9, the J gene TRBJ2-3, with 9 bases identical to TRBD2. Germline V lookup: CDR1 SEHNR, CDR2 FQNEAQ (reference sequence). This CDR3 has 16 amino acids. V trimming: 1 base; J trimming: 4 bases; junction bases outside the gene matches: 6. The CDR3 is CASSLGLAGISDTQYF. In nucleotides, the CDR3 is TGTGCCAGCAGCTTAGGGCTAGCGGGAATTTCAGATACGCAGTATTTT.

This rearrangement joins TRBV28 to TRBJ2-4; the match to TRBD2 covers 9 bases. The V gene end was trimmed by 4 bases and the J gene end by 0 bases; junction bases not matched to a gene: 4. Germline V lookup: CDR1 MDHEN, CDR2 SYDVKM. The CDR3 consists of 16 residues. The CDR3 loop reads CASSSLAGLAKNIQYF. DNA of the CDR3: TGTGCCAGCAGTTCTCTAGCGGGGCTAGCCAAAAACATTCAGTACTTC.

Notes on this clone: Distinct nucleotide sequences in the sample also encode this CDR3. This rearrangement joins TRBV7-2 to TRBJ2-7, with D tentatively TRBD1 (5 bases). CDR1 and CDR2 from the germline V gene are SGHTA and FQGNSA. The CDR3 has 13 residues. Between the trimmed V and J ends, which lost 3 bases and 1 base, there was a span of 7 bases. The DNA for the CDR3 is TGTGCCAGCAGCTTCGACAGATCCTACGAGCAGTACTTC. This translates into CASSFDRSYEQYF. The full variable domain, with the rest looked up from reference TRBV7-2 and TRBJ2-7, is GAGVSQSPSNKVTEKGKDVELRCDPISGHTALYWYRQSLGQGLEFLIYFQGNSAPDKSGLPSDRFSAERTGGSVSTLTIQRTQQEDSAVYLCASSFDRSYEQYFGPGTRLTVT.